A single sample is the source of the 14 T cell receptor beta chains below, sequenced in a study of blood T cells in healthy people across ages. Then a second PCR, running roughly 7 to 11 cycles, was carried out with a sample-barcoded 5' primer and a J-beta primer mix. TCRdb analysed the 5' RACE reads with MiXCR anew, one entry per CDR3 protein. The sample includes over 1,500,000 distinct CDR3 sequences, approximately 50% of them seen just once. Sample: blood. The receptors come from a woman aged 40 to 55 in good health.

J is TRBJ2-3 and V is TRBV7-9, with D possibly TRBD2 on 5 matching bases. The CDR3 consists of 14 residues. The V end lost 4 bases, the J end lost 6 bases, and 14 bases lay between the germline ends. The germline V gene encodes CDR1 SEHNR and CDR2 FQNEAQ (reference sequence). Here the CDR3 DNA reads TGTGCCAGCAGCTCCGTTATCCTAGCTGATACGCAGTATTTT. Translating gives CASSSVILADTQYF.

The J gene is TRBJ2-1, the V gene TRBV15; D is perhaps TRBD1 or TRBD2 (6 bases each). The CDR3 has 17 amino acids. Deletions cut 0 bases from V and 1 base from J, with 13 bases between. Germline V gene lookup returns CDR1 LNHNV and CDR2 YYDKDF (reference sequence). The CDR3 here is CATSRDLLGGSYNEQFF. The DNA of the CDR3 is TGTGCCACCAGCAGAGATCTCTTAGGGGGGTCCTACAATGAGCAGTTCTTC.

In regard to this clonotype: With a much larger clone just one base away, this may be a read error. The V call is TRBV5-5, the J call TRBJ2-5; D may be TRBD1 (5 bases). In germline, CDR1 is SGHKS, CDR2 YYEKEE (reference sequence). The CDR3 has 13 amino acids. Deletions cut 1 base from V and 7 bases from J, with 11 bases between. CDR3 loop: CASSLWGTGTQYF. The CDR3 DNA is TGTGCCAGCAGCTTGTGGGGCACAGGGACCCAGTACTTC.

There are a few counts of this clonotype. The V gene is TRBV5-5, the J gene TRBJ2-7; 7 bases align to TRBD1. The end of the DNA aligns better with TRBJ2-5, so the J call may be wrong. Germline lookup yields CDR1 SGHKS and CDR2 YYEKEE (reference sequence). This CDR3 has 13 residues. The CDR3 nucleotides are TGTGCCAGCAGCGGGACAGCTATGGTGACCCAGTACTTC. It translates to CASSGTAMVTQYF.

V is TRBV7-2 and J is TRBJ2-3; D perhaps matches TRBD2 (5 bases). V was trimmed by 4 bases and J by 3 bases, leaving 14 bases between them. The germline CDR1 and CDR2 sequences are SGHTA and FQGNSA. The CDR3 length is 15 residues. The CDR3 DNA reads TGTGCCAGCAGCTCCCCGAGACTAAAGACAGATACGCAGTATTTT. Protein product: CASSSPRLKTDTQYF.

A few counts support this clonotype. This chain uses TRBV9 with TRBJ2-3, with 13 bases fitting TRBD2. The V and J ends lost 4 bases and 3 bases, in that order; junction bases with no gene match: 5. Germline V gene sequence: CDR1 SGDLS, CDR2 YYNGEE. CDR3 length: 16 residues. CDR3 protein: CASSLRTSGRTDTQYF. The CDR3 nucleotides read TGTGCCAGCAGCTTACGGACTAGCGGGAGAACAGATACGCAGTATTTT.

The CDR3 loop is CSATDPGRNTGELFF. In DNA, the CDR3 is TGCAGTGCTACGGACCCCGGGAGGAACACCGGGGAGCTGTTTTTT. This chain uses TRBV20-1 with TRBJ2-2; possible D gene TRBD2, 6 bases. The CDR3 spans 15 residues. Germline V CDR1 and CDR2: DFQATT, SNEGSKA (reference sequence). Trimming removed 4 bases from V and 1 base from J, with 13 bases in between.

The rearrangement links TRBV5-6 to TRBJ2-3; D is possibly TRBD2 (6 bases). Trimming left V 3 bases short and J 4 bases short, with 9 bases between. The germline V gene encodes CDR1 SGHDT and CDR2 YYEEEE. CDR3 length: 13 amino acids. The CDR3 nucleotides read TGTGCCAGCAGCTGGGCGGGACCAGATACGCAGTATTTT. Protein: CASSWAGPDTQYF.

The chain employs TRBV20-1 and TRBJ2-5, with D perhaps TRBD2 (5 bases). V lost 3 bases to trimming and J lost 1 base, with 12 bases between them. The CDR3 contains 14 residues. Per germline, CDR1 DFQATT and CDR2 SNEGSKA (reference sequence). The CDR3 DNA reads TGCAGTGCTAGCTTATCGGGGTTCCAAGAGACCCAGTACTTC. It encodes CSASLSGFQETQYF.

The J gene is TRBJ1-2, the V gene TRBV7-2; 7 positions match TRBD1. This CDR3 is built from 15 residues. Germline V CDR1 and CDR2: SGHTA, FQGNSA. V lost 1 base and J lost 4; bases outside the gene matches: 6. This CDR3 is CASSLVGDSSYGYTF. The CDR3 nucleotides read TGTGCCAGCAGCTTAGTGGGGGACAGCTCCTATGGCTACACCTTC.

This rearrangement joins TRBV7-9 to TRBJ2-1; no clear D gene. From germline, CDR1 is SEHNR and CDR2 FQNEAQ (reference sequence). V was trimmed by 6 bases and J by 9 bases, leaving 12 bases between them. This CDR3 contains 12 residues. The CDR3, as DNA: TGTGCCAGCAGTGGCGATATTAGTGAGCAGTTCTTC. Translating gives CASSGDISEQFF.

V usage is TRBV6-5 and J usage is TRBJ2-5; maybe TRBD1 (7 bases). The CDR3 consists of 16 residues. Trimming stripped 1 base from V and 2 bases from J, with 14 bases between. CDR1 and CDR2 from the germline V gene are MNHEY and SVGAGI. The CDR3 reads CASSYWRGPAQETQYF. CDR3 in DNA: TGTGCCAGCAGTTACTGGAGGGGGCCCGCACAAGAGACCCAGTACTTC.

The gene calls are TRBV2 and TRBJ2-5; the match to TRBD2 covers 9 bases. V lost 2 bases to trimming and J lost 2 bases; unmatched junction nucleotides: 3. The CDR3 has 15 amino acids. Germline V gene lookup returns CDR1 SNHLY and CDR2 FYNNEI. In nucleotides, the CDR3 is TGTGCCAGCAGTGAAAAGCGGGGGGCACAAGAGACCCAGTACTTC. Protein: CASSEKRGAQETQYF.

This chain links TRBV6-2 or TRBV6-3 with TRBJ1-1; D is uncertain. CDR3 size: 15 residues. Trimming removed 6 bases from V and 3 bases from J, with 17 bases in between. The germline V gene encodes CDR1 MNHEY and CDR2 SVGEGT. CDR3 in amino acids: CASRRWELEDTEAFF. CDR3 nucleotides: TGTGCCAGCAGGCGTTGGGAGCTGGAGGACACTGAAGCTTTCTTT.